This TCR beta chain originates from a study of early T cells in non-severe SARS-CoV-2 infection. For the study at large: The study sequenced bulk RNA from unsorted whole blood, with chains unpaired. Study-wide points: The matching step, a VDJdb search, favored anti-spike CD8 responses and missed private and CD4 specificities.

V lost 0 bases, J lost 7 bases, and 15 bases lay in between. Germline loops: CDR1 SGDLS, CDR2 YYNGEE. The CDR3 is 15 amino acids. Each single cDNA molecule received a unique molecular identifier. TCRdb re-analysed the 5' RACE reads in MiXCR, keeping a single row per CDR3 protein. The table lists more than 20,000 distinct CDR3 sequences, 3.5% to 5% of them singletons. In this sample, this clonotype turned up many times. Its specificity is unknown. The rearrangement links TRBV9 to TRBJ2-3; D is unclear. The material sequenced was whole blood. The sequence came from an adult who was a healthcare worker with PCR-confirmed SARS-CoV-2 infection or an uninfected control (not recorded which). CDR3 loop: CASSVESSPVYTQYF. In DNA form, the CDR3 reads TGTGCCAGCAGCGTAGAATCTTCTCCGGTATATACGCAGTATTTT. Full variable domain (remainder filled in from reference TRBV9 and TRBJ2-3): DSGVTQTPKHLITATGQRVTLRCSPRSGDLSVYWYQQSLDQGLQFLIQYYNGEERAKGNILERFSAQQFPDLHSELNLSSLELGDSALYFCASSVESSPVYTQYFGPGTRLTVL.